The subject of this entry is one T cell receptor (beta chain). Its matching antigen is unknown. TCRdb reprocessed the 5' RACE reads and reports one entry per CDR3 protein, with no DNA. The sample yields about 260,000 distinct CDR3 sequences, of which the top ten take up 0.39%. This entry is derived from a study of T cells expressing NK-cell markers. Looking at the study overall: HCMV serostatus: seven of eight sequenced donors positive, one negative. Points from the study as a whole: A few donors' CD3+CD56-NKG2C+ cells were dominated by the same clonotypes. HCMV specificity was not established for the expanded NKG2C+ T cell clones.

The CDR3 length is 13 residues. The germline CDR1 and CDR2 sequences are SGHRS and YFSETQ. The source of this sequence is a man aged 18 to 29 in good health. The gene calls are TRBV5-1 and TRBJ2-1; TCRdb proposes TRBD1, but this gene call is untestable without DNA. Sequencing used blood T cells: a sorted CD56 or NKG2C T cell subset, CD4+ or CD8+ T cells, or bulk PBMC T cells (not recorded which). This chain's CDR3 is CASKKTGVDEQFF.